These T cell receptor beta chains were read from a single sample in a study of cytomegalovirus exposure and HLA in healthy donors. The assay was immunoSEQ multiplex PCR, and TCRdb's table has in-frame clones only and misses some. The table lists fewer than 250,000 clones, about 80% of them singletons. The sequencing sample was made of PBMCs. These receptors were obtained from a man aged 35-49 years in good health and CMV-seronegative. Both conserved end residues are part of each CDR3. The order of the fields is D gene, CDR3 length, V gene, clone size, J gene, CDR3 protein, CDR3 DNA. A D gene is named only where the DNA matches it firmly. For some rows the clone size is stated as once, few or many, or as a class when expanded; others skip it.

d_gene: -
len: 14
v_gene: TRBV5-1
abundance: -
j_gene: TRBJ2-7
CDR3aa: CASSLGRPHYEQYF
CDR3nt: TGCGCCAGCAGCTTGGGGAGACCACACTACGAGCAGTACTTC

d_gene: -
len: 14
v_gene: TRBV19
abundance: -
j_gene: TRBJ2-3
CDR3aa: CASSQFGQKDTQYF
CDR3nt: TGTGCCAGTAGCCAATTTGGACAGAAAGATACGCAGTATTTT

d_gene: -
len: 11
v_gene: TRBV6-6
abundance: -
j_gene: TRBJ1-2
CDR3aa: CASRGGYGYTF
CDR3nt: TGTGCCAGCAGAGGGGGCTATGGCTACACCTTC

d_gene: TRBD1
len: 15
v_gene: TRBV6-1
abundance: few
j_gene: TRBJ2-5
CDR3aa: CASSDSTGGQETQYF
CDR3nt: TGTGCCAGCAGTGACTCGACAGGGGGACAAGAGACCCAGTACTTC

d_gene: TRBD1
len: 14
v_gene: TRBV2
abundance: -
j_gene: TRBJ2-2
CDR3aa: CATGQGLNTGELFF
CDR3nt: TGTGCCACCGGACAGGGTCTGAACACCGGGGAGCTGTTTTTT

d_gene: TRBD1
len: 15
v_gene: TRBV6-5
abundance: -
j_gene: TRBJ1-1
CDR3aa: CASSYTGTGTTEAFF
CDR3nt: TGTGCCAGCAGTTACACCGGGACAGGGACCACTGAAGCTTTCTTT

d_gene: TRBD1
len: 16
v_gene: TRBV9
abundance: few
j_gene: TRBJ1-3
CDR3aa: CASSVAGQGSGNTIYF
CDR3nt: TGTGCCAGCAGCGTTGCGGGACAGGGGTCTGGAAACACCATATATTTT

d_gene: TRBD1
len: 15
v_gene: TRBV6-5
abundance: -
j_gene: TRBJ1-4
CDR3aa: CASSARGTALEKLFF
CDR3nt: TGTGCCAGCAGTGCCCGCGGGACAGCTCTTGAAAAACTGTTTTTT

d_gene: TRBD1
len: 14
v_gene: TRBV15
abundance: -
j_gene: TRBJ2-7
CDR3aa: CATRAGTGNHEQYF
CDR3nt: TGTGCCACCAGAGCCGGGACAGGGAACCACGAGCAGTACTTC

d_gene: -
len: 15
v_gene: TRBV7-6
abundance: -
j_gene: TRBJ2-3
CDR3aa: CASSLIGGLTDTQYF
CDR3nt: TGTGCCAGCAGCTTAATCGGGGGGCTCACAGATACGCAGTATTTT

d_gene: TRBD2
len: 20
v_gene: TRBV4-2
abundance: -
j_gene: TRBJ2-3
CDR3aa: CASSQDNPSGRAGGTDTQYF
CDR3nt: TGTGCCAGCAGCCAAGATAATCCTAGCGGGAGGGCCGGGGGGACAGATACGCAGTATTTT

d_gene: TRBD2
len: 16
v_gene: TRBV12-5
abundance: -
j_gene: TRBJ2-3
CDR3aa: CASGPSRGGPTDTQYF
CDR3nt: TGTGCTAGTGGCCCAAGCCGGGGGGGGCCCACAGATACGCAGTATTTT

d_gene: -
len: 13
v_gene: TRBV5-1
abundance: -
j_gene: TRBJ2-1
CDR3aa: CASSPGLHNEQFF
CDR3nt: TGCGCCAGCAGCCCGGGACTTCACAATGAGCAGTTCTTC

d_gene: -
len: 14
v_gene: TRBV6-5
abundance: -
j_gene: TRBJ2-5
CDR3aa: CASSRGGRQETQYF
CDR3nt: TGTGCCAGCAGCCGCGGAGGGCGTCAAGAGACCCAGTACTTC

d_gene: TRBD1
len: 14
v_gene: TRBV19
abundance: -
j_gene: TRBJ1-1
CDR3aa: CASSTVRTGTEAFF
CDR3nt: TGTGCCAGTAGTACAGTTAGGACAGGGACTGAAGCTTTCTTT

d_gene: TRBD2
len: 17
v_gene: TRBV7-9
abundance: few
j_gene: TRBJ2-1
CDR3aa: CASSLWASSGGVNEQFF
CDR3nt: TGTGCCAGCAGCTTATGGGCTTCTAGCGGGGGGGTCAATGAGCAGTTCTTC

d_gene: TRBD2
len: 14
v_gene: TRBV30
abundance: -
j_gene: TRBJ2-7
CDR3aa: CAWSLLAGGWEQYF
CDR3nt: TGTGCCTGGAGTTTACTAGCGGGAGGGTGGGAGCAGTACTTC

d_gene: TRBD1
len: 15
v_gene: TRBV12-5
abundance: few
j_gene: TRBJ2-1
CDR3aa: CASGSEGQGVTEQFF
CDR3nt: TGTGCTAGTGGTTCAGAGGGACAGGGGGTCACTGAGCAGTTCTTC

d_gene: -
len: 16
v_gene: TRBV10-3
abundance: -
j_gene: TRBJ1-4
CDR3aa: CANYRQEPATNEKLFF
CDR3nt: TGTGCCAATTATCGACAGGAGCCTGCAACTAATGAAAAACTGTTTTTT

d_gene: TRBD1
len: 16
v_gene: TRBV10-3
abundance: -
j_gene: TRBJ2-2
CDR3aa: CAISGGQGAGSGELFF
CDR3nt: TGTGCCATCAGTGGGGGACAGGGGGCTGGATCCGGGGAGCTGTTTTTT

d_gene: TRBD1
len: 13
v_gene: TRBV7-9
abundance: few
j_gene: TRBJ1-2
CDR3aa: CSSSLPGQYGYTF
CDR3nt: TGTTCCAGCAGCTTACCGGGACAGTATGGCTACACCTTC

d_gene: -
len: 12
v_gene: TRBV9
abundance: -
j_gene: TRBJ1-6
CDR3aa: CASSVGGSPLHF
CDR3nt: TGTGCCAGCAGCGTAGGAGGCTCACCCCTCCACTTT

d_gene: TRBD2
len: 17
v_gene: TRBV28
abundance: -
j_gene: TRBJ2-3
CDR3aa: CASSLGTTPSPTDTQYF
CDR3nt: TGTGCCAGCAGTTTAGGGACTACTCCTAGCCCGACAGATACGCAGTATTTT

d_gene: -
len: 13
v_gene: TRBV7-3
abundance: once
j_gene: TRBJ2-7
CDR3aa: CASSLTNTYEQYF
CDR3nt: TGTGCCAGCAGCTTAACCAACACCTACGAGCAGTACTTC

d_gene: TRBD2
len: 16
v_gene: TRBV7-9
abundance: few
j_gene: TRBJ2-7
CDR3aa: CASSPPGGDSSYEQYF
CDR3nt: TGTGCCAGCAGCCCCCCCGGGGGGGATTCCTCCTACGAGCAGTACTTC

d_gene: -
len: 12
v_gene: TRBV7-9
abundance: few
j_gene: TRBJ2-7
CDR3aa: CSSSLAGVEQYF
CDR3nt: TGTTCCAGCAGCTTAGCAGGGGTCGAGCAGTACTTC

d_gene: -
len: 17
v_gene: TRBV5-1
abundance: few
j_gene: TRBJ2-3
CDR3aa: CASSLFSAGEGTDTQYF
CDR3nt: TGCGCCAGCAGCCTCTTCTCCGCTGGAGAAGGAACAGATACGCAGTATTTT

d_gene: -
len: 14
v_gene: TRBV2
abundance: -
j_gene: TRBJ1-6
CDR3aa: CASRIGQGSSPLHF
CDR3nt: TGTGCCAGCAGGATAGGGCAGGGTAGTTCACCCCTCCACTTT

d_gene: -
len: 14
v_gene: TRBV5-1
abundance: -
j_gene: TRBJ1-2
CDR3aa: CASSLGRQVNGYTF
CDR3nt: TGCGCCAGCAGCTTGGGTCGTCAGGTGAACGGCTACACCTTC

d_gene: TRBD1
len: 15
v_gene: TRBV19
abundance: -
j_gene: TRBJ1-2
CDR3aa: CASSRDRGIKDGYTF
CDR3nt: TGTGCCAGTAGTCGGGACAGGGGTATAAAGGATGGCTACACCTTC

d_gene: -
len: 14
v_gene: TRBV6-5
abundance: few
j_gene: TRBJ1-6
CDR3aa: CASSNRASDSPLHF
CDR3nt: TGTGCCAGCAGTAACAGGGCGTCGGACTCACCCCTCCACTTT

d_gene: TRBD2
len: 15
v_gene: TRBV7-9
abundance: -
j_gene: TRBJ2-1
CDR3aa: CASSLALAENNEQFF
CDR3nt: TGTGCCAGCAGCTTAGCACTAGCGGAGAACAATGAGCAGTTCTTC

d_gene: -
len: 14
v_gene: TRBV6-6
abundance: -
j_gene: TRBJ1-5
CDR3aa: CASSYVAVYQPQHF
CDR3nt: TGTGCCAGCAGTTACGTGGCGGTTTATCAGCCCCAGCATTTT

d_gene: -
len: 11
v_gene: TRBV5-8
abundance: -
j_gene: TRBJ1-6
CDR3aa: CARGGGSPLHF
CDR3nt: TGTGCCAGAGGGGGGGGTTCACCCCTCCACTTT

d_gene: TRBD1
len: 18
v_gene: TRBV5-1
abundance: few
j_gene: TRBJ2-1
CDR3aa: CASSLNTPGTGENNEQFF
CDR3nt: TGCGCCAGCAGCTTGAACACCCCAGGGACAGGAGAGAACAATGAGCAGTTCTTC